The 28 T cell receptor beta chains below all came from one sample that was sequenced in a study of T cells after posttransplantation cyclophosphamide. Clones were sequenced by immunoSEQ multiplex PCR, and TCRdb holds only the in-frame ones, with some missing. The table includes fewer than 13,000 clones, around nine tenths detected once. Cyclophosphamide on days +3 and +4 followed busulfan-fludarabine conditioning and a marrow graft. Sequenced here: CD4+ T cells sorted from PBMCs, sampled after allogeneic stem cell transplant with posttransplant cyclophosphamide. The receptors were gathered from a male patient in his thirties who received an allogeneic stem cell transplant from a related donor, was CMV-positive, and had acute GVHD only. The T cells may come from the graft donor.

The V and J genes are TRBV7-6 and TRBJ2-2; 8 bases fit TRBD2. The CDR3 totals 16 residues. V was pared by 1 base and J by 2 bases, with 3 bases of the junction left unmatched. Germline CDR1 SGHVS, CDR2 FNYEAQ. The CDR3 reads CASSLVWTSNTGELFF. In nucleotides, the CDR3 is TGTGCCAGCAGCTTAGTTTGGACTAGCAACACCGGGGAGCTGTTTTTT.

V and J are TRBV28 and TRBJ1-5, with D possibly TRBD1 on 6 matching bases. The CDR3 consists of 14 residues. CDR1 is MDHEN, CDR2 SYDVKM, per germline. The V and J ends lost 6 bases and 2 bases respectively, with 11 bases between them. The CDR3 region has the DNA TGTGCCAGCAGGCGCCGACAGGGCAATCAGCCCCAGCATTTT. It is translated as CASRRRQGNQPQHF.

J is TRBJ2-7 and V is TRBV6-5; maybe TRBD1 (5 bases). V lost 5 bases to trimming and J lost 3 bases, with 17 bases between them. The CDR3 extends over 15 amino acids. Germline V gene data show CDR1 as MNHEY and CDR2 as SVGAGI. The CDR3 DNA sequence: TGTGCCAGCAGTCTAACGGCGGCCAGGGACTACGAGCAGTACTTC. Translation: CASSLTAARDYEQYF.

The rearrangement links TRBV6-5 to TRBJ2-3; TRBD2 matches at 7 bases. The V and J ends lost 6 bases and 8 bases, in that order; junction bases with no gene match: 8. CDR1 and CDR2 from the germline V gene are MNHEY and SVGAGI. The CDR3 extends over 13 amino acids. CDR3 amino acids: CASSQSGVGTQYF. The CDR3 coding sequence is TGTGCCAGCAGCCAAAGCGGGGTGGGTACGCAGTATTTT.

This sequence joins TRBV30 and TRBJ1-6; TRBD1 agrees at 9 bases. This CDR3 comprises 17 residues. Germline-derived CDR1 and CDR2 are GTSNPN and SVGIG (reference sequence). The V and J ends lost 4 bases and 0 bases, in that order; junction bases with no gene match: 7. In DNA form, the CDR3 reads TGTGCCTGGATCGTGGGGACAGGGAGCTCCTATAATTCACCCCTCCACTTT. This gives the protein CAWIVGTGSSYNSPLHF.

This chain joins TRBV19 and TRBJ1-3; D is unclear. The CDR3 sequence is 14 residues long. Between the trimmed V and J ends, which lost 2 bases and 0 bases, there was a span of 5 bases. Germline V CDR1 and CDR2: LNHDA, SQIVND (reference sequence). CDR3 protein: CASSILSSGNTIYF. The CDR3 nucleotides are TGTGCCAGTAGTATATTGAGCTCTGGAAACACCATATATTTT. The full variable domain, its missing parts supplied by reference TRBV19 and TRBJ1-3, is DGGITQSPKYLFRKEGQNVTLSCEQNLNHDAMYWYRQDPGQGLRLIYYSQIVNDFQKGDIAEGYSVSREKKESFPLTVTSAQKNPTAFYLCASSILSSGNTIYFGEGSWLTVV.

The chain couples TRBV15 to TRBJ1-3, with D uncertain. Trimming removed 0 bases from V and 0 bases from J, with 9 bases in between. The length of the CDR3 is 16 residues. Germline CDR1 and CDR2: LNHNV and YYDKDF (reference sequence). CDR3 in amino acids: CATSRDTAASGNTIYF. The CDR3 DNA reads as TGTGCCACCAGCAGAGATACGGCGGCCTCTGGAAACACCATATATTTT.

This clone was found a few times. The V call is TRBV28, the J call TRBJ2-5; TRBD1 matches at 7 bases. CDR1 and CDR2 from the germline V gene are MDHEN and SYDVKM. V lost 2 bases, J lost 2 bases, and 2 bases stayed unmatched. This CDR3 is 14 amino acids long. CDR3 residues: CASSLGTEQETQYF. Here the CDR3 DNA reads TGTGCCAGCAGTTTAGGGACAGAACAAGAGACCCAGTACTTC.

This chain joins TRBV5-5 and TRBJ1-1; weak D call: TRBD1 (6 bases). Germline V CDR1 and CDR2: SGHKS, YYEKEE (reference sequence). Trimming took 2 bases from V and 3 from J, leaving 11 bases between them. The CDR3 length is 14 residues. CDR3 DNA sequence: TGTGCCAGCAGCTTCAGGGGATTCCACACTGAAGCTTTCTTT. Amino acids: CASSFRGFHTEAFF.

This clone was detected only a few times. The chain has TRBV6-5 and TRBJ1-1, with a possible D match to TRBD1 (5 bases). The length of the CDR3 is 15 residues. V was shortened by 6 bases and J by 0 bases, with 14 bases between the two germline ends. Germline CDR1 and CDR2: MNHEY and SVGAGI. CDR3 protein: CASSSVQVMNTEAFF. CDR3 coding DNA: TGTGCCAGCAGCTCCGTACAGGTCATGAACACTGAAGCTTTCTTT.

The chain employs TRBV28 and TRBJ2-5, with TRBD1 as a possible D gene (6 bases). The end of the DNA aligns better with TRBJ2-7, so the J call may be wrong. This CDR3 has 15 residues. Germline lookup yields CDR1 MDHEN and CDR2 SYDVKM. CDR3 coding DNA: TGTGCCAGCAGTTTAGGACAGTTACAGACCTACGAGCAGTACTTC. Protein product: CASSLGQLQTYEQYF.

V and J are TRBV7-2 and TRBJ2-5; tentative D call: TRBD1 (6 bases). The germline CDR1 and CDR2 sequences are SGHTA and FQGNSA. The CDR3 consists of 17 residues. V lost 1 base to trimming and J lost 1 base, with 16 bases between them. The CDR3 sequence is CASSLGGQGLSQETQYF. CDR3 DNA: TGTGCCAGCAGCTTAGGGGGGCAGGGCTTGAGCCAAGAGACCCAGTACTTC.

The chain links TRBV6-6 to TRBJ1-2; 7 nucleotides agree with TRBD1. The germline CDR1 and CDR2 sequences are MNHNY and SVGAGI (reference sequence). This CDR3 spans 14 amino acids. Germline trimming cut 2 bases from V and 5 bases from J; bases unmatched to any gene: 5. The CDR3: CASSYVPQGYGYTF. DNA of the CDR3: TGTGCCAGCAGTTACGTTCCACAGGGGTATGGCTACACCTTC.

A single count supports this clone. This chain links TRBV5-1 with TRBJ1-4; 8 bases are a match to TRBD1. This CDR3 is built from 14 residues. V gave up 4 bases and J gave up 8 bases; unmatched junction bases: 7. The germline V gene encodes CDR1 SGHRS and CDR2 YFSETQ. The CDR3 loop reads CASSTTGEWEKLFF. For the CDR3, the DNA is TGCGCCAGCAGCACGACAGGGGAGTGGGAAAAACTGTTTTTT.

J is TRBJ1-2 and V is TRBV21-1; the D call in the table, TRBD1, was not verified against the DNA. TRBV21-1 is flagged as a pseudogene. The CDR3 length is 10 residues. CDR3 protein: CASTVSGYTF. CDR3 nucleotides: TGTGCCAGCACCGTCAGTGGCTACACCTTC.

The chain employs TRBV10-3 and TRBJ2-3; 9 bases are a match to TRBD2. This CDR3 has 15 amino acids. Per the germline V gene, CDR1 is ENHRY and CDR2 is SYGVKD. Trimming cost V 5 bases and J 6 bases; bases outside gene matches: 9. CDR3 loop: CAISSGGGGVDTQYF. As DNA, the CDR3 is TGTGCCATCAGTTCCGGAGGCGGGGGGGTGGATACGCAGTATTTT.

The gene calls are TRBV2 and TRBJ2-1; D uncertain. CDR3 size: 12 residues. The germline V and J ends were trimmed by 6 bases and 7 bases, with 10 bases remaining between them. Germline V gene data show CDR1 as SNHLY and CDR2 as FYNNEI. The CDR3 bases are TGTGCCAGCAGAAGCCTTTCAAATGAGCAGTTCTTC. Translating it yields CASRSLSNEQFF.

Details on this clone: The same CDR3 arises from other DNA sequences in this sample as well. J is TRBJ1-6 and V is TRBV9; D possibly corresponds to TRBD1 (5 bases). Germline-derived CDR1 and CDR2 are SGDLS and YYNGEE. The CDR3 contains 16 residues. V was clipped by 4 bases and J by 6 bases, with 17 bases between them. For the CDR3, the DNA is TGTGCCAGCAGCCTCTCGGGGGGGGAGATTAATTCACCCCTCCACTTT. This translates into CASSLSGGEINSPLHF.

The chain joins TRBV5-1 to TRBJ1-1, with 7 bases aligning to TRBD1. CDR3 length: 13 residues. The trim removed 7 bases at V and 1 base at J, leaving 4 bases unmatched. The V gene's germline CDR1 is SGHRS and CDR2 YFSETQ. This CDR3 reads CASSDRANTEAFF. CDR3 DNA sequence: TGCGCCAGCTCCGACAGGGCGAACACTGAAGCTTTCTTT.

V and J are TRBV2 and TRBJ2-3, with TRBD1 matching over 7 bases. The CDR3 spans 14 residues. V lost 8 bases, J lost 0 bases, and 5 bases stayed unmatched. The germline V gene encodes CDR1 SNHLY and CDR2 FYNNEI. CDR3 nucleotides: TGTGCCAGCCGGGACAGAGCTAGCACAGATACGCAGTATTTT. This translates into CASRDRASTDTQYF.

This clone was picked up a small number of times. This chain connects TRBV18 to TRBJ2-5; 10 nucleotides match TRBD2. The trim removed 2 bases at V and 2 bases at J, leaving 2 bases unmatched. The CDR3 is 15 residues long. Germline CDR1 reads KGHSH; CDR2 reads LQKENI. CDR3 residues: CASSPSGGAQETQYF. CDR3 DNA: TGTGCCAGCTCACCAAGCGGGGGGGCACAAGAGACCCAGTACTTC.

Here the CDR3 DNA reads TGTGCCAGCAGCCAAGTCATCCAGCGGGGGGGAAAGGGAGAGACCCAGTACTTC. It codes for CASSQVIQRGGKGETQYF. The chain uses TRBV4-2 and TRBJ2-5; 10 bases map to TRBD2. The CDR3 sequence is 18 residues long. CDR1 and CDR2 from the germline V gene are LGHNA and YNFKEQ. Trimming cost V 1 base and J 4 bases; bases outside gene matches: 12.

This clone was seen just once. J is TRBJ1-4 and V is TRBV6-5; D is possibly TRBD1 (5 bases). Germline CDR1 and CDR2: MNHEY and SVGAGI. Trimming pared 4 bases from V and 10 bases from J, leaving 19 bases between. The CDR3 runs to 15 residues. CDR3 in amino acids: CASSSPSAMGGKLFF. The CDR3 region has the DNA TGTGCCAGCAGTTCCCCCAGCGCCATGGGGGGAAAACTGTTTTTT.

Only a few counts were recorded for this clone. CDR3 sequence reads: CASAPGDYGYTF. The CDR3 region has the DNA TGCGCCAGCGCCCCCGGGGACTATGGCTACACCTTC. This chain joins TRBV5-1 and TRBJ1-2; the D is unclear. Looked up from germline, CDR1 is SGHRS and CDR2 is YFSETQ. V lost 7 bases to trimming and J lost 3 bases, with 10 bases between them. The CDR3 is made up of 12 amino acids.

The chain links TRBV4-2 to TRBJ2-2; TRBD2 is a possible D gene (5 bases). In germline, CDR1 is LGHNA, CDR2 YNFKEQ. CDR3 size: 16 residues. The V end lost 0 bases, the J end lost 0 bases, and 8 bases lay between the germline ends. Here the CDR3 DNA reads TGTGCCAGCAGCCAAGAGGCGGGTACGAACACCGGGGAGCTGTTTTTT. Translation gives CASSQEAGTNTGELFF.

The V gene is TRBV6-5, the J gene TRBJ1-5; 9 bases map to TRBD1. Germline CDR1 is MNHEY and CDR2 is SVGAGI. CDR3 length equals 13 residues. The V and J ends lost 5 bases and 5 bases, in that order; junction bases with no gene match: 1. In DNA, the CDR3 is TGTGCCAGCAGTCGGACAGGGGATCAGCCCCAGCATTTT. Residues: CASSRTGDQPQHF.

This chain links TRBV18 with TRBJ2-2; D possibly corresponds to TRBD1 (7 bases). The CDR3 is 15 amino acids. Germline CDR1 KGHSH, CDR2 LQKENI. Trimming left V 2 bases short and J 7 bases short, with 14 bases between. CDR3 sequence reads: CASSPRRGPGGELFF. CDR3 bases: TGTGCCAGCTCACCAAGGAGGGGGCCAGGCGGGGAGCTGTTTTTT.

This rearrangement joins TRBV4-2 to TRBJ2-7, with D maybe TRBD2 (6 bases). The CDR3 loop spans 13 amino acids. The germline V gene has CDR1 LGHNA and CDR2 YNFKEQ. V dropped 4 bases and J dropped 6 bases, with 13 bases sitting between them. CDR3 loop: CASSRELASEQYF. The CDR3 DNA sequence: TGTGCCAGCAGCCGAGAACTAGCTAGCGAGCAGTACTTC.